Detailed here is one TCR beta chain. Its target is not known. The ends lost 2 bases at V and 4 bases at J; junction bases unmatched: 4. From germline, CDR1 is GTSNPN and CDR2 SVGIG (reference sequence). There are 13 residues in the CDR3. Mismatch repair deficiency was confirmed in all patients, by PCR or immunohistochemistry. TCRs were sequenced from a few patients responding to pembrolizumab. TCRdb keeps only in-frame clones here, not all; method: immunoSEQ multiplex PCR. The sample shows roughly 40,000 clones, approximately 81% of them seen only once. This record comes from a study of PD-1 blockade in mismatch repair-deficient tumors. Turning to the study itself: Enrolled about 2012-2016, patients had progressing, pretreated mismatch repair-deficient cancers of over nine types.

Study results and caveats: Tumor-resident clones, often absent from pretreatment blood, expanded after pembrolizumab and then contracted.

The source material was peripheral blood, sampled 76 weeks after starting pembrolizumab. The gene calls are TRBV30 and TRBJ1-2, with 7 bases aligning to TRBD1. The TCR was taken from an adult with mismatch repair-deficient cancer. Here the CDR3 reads CAWSRQGGYGYTF. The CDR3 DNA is TGTGCCTGGAGTCGACAGGGAGGCTATGGCTACACCTTC.